What follows describes a single TCR beta chain. This clonotype was picked up a small number of times. Its cognate antigen has yet to be identified. Per-base quality was not reported, and no clone a single base away is much larger than it. CDR1 is given as MNHEY and CDR2 as SVGEGT, both from the germline V gene. Taken from cysteine to phenylalanine, the CDR3 has 16 residues. Left in the record is the CDR3 DNA by itself, 48 bases read in frame from the first base. Cut back by 0 bases and 2 bases, the V and J ends lie 14 bases apart. Taken with the paper, the label for time point translates to: pre-sensitization, week 0. Per the publication, the treatment or condition label means: therapeutic diphenylcyclopropenone sensitization with weekly scalp DPC. Blood at each patch-test visit was drawn before the patch test was applied. Patients were eligible if aged 18 to 70, diagnosed with alopecia and judged suitable for DPC therapy, and pregnant patients were excluded. Total RNA was extracted from unfractionated whole blood collected in Tempus Blood RNA tubes.

The sample belongs to a study of human T cells and chemical hapten exposure (dated by TCRdb to the early 2020s). With respect to the entire study: For sensitization, 2% DPC in acetone was applied to an approximately 2 cm by approximately 2 cm area of upper inner arm skin. Peripheral blood TCR repertoire changes were tracked in vivo in alopecia patients during primary and secondary sensitization to the hapten diphenylcyclopropenone (DPC). The mostly female patient cohort included alopecia areata with under or over 50% scalp involvement, alopecia totalis and alopecia universalis. For TCR sequencing, blood came from twenty-nine alopecia patients at anywhere from one to four time points (pre-sensitization, 2, 6 and 24 weeks). Libraries were combined into a pool for sequencing, and differences in TCR yield between samples came mainly from small differences in library volumes within the pool. Blood was sampled from patients pre-sensitization (week 0) and at 2, 6 and about 24 weeks after DPC sensitization. Throughout the study period of about 22 weeks, patients also received therapeutic DPC doses to the scalp every week. Patch testing was done on the upper back using Finn chambers containing 0.01% DPC, and results were scored after 6 days according to International Contact Dermatitis Research Group standards.

Libraries were made using RACE. Sequencing relied on a NextSeq 500. During library preparation, unique molecular identifiers were attached to individual cDNA molecules so that TCRs could be counted quantitatively and reproducibly. From each blood RNA sample, both TCR alpha and TCR beta chains were sequenced. The paper's processing steps were these. The median number of TCRs per sample was around 100,000, ranging from about 20,000 to 690,600. The Decombinator software suite was used to annotate V, J and CDR3 in the TCR reads. To make PS versus PT1 abundance plots, every sample was subsampled to the same number of TCRs (28,000). TCRs were defined as expanded if absent before sensitization and observed at least eight times at the 2-week time point. TCRdb reanalyzed the raw reads on its own, using fastp at Q25 for trimming and MiXCR for clone calling, and kept in-frame beta chains. For every CDR3 protein sequence, its rows merge into one entry that carries the most common genes and DNA. These V and J calls rely on TCRdb rather than the paper's analysis. A total of roughly 100,000 distinct CDR3 sequences appear in this sample, approximately 12% of them only once. The top ten clones comprise over 1.5% of the sample.

Overall results and qualifications from the work: The number of TCRs above 1 in 1000 frequency did not change with DPC sensitization; there was no evidence of global repertoire structure alterations. Patch test score was positively correlated with the number of PT1 expanded TCRs, with significance at thresholds 8, 16 and 32 but not at 4. Compared with pre-sensitization or healthy control sets, expanded TCRs formed significantly more large CDR3 similarity clusters, which is consistent with antigen-driven responses. All patients had alopecia, a presumed autoimmune disease, so their immune response might differ from that of healthy individuals. Repeated subsampling changed both the strength of the expansion versus patch-test correlation and the threshold at which that correlation became significant.

The sequence is built from TRBV6-2 or TRBV6-3 and TRBJ2-7, with TRBD1 as a weak D call on 5 bases. Sequenced here: whole blood, sampled in connection with sensitization to the hapten diphenylcyclopropenone (DPC). The clonotype was recovered from a woman aged 50 to 60 with alopecia areata. Some clones in this sample may be carry-over from other donors' samples. The DNA sequence is as follows: TGTGCCAGCAGTTACTCGAAGATTACAGGTCCCTACGAGCAGTACTTC. It is translated as CASSYSKITGPYEQYF.